This TCR beta chain derives from a study of Ad26.COV2.S vaccination and SARS-CoV-2 variants. Study background: Sample donor was a member of the COV1001 Ad26.COV2.S trial arm. Ad26.COV2.S, an intramuscular injection, was given once or twice 56 days apart. Study-level results: Assessments of TCR breadth and depth may have underestimated the total T cell responses.

The sample's treatment: some 20 received Ad26.COV2.S at low or high dose, single or two shots; about five received placebo; per-sample allocation not given. Sampling occurred on day 63 after the first vaccine or placebo injection. Based in Boston, the donor was an adult of 18-55 years. Clones were read by immunoSEQ multiplex PCR, and TCRdb kept only the in-frame ones, dropping some. The sample has 200,000 to 250,000 clones; roughly 90% are singletons. The V gene's germline CDR1 is SEHNR and CDR2 FQNEAQ (reference sequence). Trimming took 3 bases from V and 5 from J, leaving 7 bases between them. This CDR3 is 12 amino acids long. About this clone itself: Its cognate antigen is unknown.

This specimen was peripheral blood, taken in a trial of Ad26.COV2.S vaccine versus placebo. This sequence joins TRBV7-9 and TRBJ1-2; D call uncertain. The TCR comes from a person aged 18-65 years who received the Ad26.COV2.S COVID-19 vaccine or a placebo. The CDR3 protein is CASSFAEYGYTF. The CDR3 DNA follows: TGTGCCAGCAGCTTTGCAGAGTATGGCTACACCTTC.